This T cell receptor beta chain was observed in a study of blood T cell repertoires in COVID-19. CDR3 size: 14 residues. Per the germline V gene, CDR1 is SGHNT and CDR2 is YYREEE (reference sequence). Trimming pared 2 bases from V and 1 base from J, leaving 9 bases between. The table came from immunoSEQ multiplex PCR; TCRdb's copy has only in-frame clones and leaves some out. The table records around 400,000 clones, around 87% of them present only once. Sequencing was performed on peripheral blood. This receptor was identified in a woman aged 60-70 years with COVID-19, enrolled during active disease. The rearrangement joins TRBV5-4 to TRBJ1-1; TRBD1 might be the D (6 bases). The CDR3 nucleotides are TGTGCCAGCAGCTTCGGCAGGGGGAACACTGAAGCTTTCTTT. Its protein product is CASSFGRGNTEAFF.